This T cell receptor (beta chain) came from a study of neurological immune-mediated disorders. MiXCR was run by TCRdb on the 5' RACE reads, yielding one entry per CDR3 protein. The sample includes tens of thousands of distinct CDR3 sequences, 4.5% to 7% seen only once; the top ten take less than 1.5%. There are many counts of this clonotype. The CDR3 length is 12 residues. Trimming took 3 bases from V and 5 from J, leaving 4 bases between them. Looked up from germline, CDR1 is LNHNV and CDR2 is YYDKDF (reference sequence). The sequence was collected from a woman under 30 with multiple sclerosis. The chain couples TRBV15 to TRBJ2-2; unclear D gene. Sequenced: CD4+ T cells from blood. The CDR3 loop reads CATSRRTGELFF. The DNA of the CDR3 is TGTGCCACCAGCAGGAGGACCGGGGAGCTGTTTTTT.